These 19 T cell receptor beta chains originate from one sample sequenced in a study of CD8+ T cells in alopecia areata. Extraction of RNA preceded its reverse transcription into cDNA, which served as the sequencing template. Data came from immunoSEQ multiplex PCR; TCRdb stores just in-frame clones and leaves some out. The sample lists roughly 180,000 clones, 50% to 70% occurring once. The sample here was CD4+ T cells sorted from blood, taken at week 0. These TCRs come from a human donor with alopecia areata.

This clone was counted between two and nine times. This rearrangement joins TRBV7-2 to TRBJ1-1; D is unclear. Between the trimmed V and J ends, which lost 5 bases and 6 bases, there was a span of 10 bases. Germline loops: CDR1 SGHTA, CDR2 FQGNSA. The CDR3 runs to 12 residues. The CDR3 spells CASSPRAPEAFF. In DNA form, the CDR3 reads TGTGCCAGCAGCCCCCGCGCCCCTGAAGCTTTCTTT.

A remark on this clone: The identical CDR3 is also encoded by other nucleotide sequences in the sample. CDR3 sequence reads: CASSPGGANEKLFF. CDR3 nucleotide sequence: TGTGCCAGCAGCCCAGGGGGTGCCAATGAAAAACTGTTTTTT. This rearrangement joins TRBV7-2 to TRBJ1-4; 7 bases fit TRBD1. Germline loops: CDR1 SGHTA, CDR2 FQGNSA. V gave up 5 bases and J gave up 5 bases; unmatched junction bases: 5. CDR3 length equals 14 residues.

The chain couples TRBV5-6 to TRBJ2-5; D is ambiguous. Germline CDR1 and CDR2: SGHDT and YYEEEE. The CDR3 sequence is 16 residues long. V shed 1 base and J shed 5 bases, with 18 bases lying between them. The CDR3 here is CASSLLRGPEGETQYF. In DNA, the CDR3 is TGTGCCAGCAGCTTGTTGAGAGGACCTGAAGGGGAGACCCAGTACTTC.

The chain couples TRBV5-1 to TRBJ2-3; D remains unclear. The ends were cut back, 4 bases at V and 1 base at J, with 10 bases in the middle. The CDR3 is 14 amino acids. CDR1 and CDR2 from the germline V gene are SGHRS and YFSETQ. The CDR3 DNA reads TGCGCCAGCAGCCCCTCGGTGGGCACAGATACGCAGTATTTT. This encodes CASSPSVGTDTQYF.

This clone was observed a single time. CDR3 sequence reads: CAWSIGARRADTQYF. In DNA form, the CDR3 reads TGTGCCTGGTCAATCGGCGCCCGCAGGGCAGATACGCAGTATTTT. This sequence joins TRBV30 and TRBJ2-3; TRBD1 is a possible D gene (5 bases). Germline CDR1 GTSNPN, CDR2 SVGIG (reference sequence). Between the trimmed V and J ends, which lost 5 bases and 4 bases, there was a span of 19 bases. This CDR3 is built from 15 residues.

The chain couples TRBV10-2 to TRBJ2-7; TRBD2 might be the D (6 bases). The CDR3 is made up of 15 amino acids. Trimming stripped 5 bases from V and 1 base from J, with 15 bases between. CDR1 is WSHSY and CDR2 is SAAADI in the germline V gene. CDR3 in DNA: TGCGCCAGCAGTCCCCTGAGGCGGGAATCCTACGAGCAGTACTTC. It yields the protein CASSPLRRESYEQYF.

A few counts support this clone. The rearrangement links TRBV29-1 to TRBJ1-2, with a tentative D call TRBD1 (5 bases). Germline V gene lookup returns CDR1 SQVTM and CDR2 ANQGSEA. The CDR3 is 12 amino acids. The V gene lost 6 bases and the J gene lost 4 bases, with 12 bases spanning the gap. CDR3 region: CSVGETGYGYTF. The CDR3 coding sequence is TGCAGCGTGGGGGAAACAGGCTATGGCTACACCTTC.

The chain joins TRBV4-1 to TRBJ2-7; the match to TRBD2 covers 9 bases. After removal of 0 bases from V and 3 bases from J, the junction contained 3 bases not matched to a gene. Germline V gene sequence: CDR1 MGHRA, CDR2 YSYEKL. This CDR3 is 15 amino acids long. CDR3 DNA: TGCGCCAGCAGCCAAGATCGCGGGGGGGACTACGAGCAGTACTTC. Its protein product is CASSQDRGGDYEQYF.

The chain links TRBV18 to TRBJ2-7; D may be TRBD1 (5 bases). CDR3 length: 14 amino acids. Per the germline V gene, CDR1 is KGHSH and CDR2 is LQKENI. Trimming removed 2 bases at V and 4 bases at J, with 12 bases between. Here the CDR3 reads CASSPLGAVYEQYF. CDR3 coding DNA: TGTGCCAGCTCACCATTAGGGGCGGTGTACGAGCAGTACTTC. Based on the CDR3 plus reference TRBV18 and TRBJ2-7, the full variable domain is NAGVMQNPRHLVRRRGQEARLRCSPMKGHSHVYWYRQLPEEGLKFMVYLQKENIIDESGMPKERFSAEFPKEGPSILRIQQVVRGDSAAYFCASSPLGAVYEQYFGPGTRLTVT.

The V and J genes are TRBV30 and TRBJ2-2; 7 positions match TRBD1. Per germline, CDR1 GTSNPN and CDR2 SVGIG (reference sequence). The J segment lost 7 bases and the V segment lost 3 bases, leaving 5 bases of the junction unmatched. The CDR3 spans 13 residues. The CDR3 loop is CAWSRTGDGELFF. In DNA, the CDR3 is TGTGCCTGGAGCCGAACAGGGGACGGGGAGCTGTTTTTT.

J is TRBJ1-5 and V is TRBV15; D call uncertain. The germline gives CDR1 LNHNV, CDR2 YYDKDF (reference sequence). This CDR3 comprises 16 residues. V was cut by 0 bases and J by 6 bases, with 15 bases left in between. CDR3 in amino acids: CATSRDQGGRAQPQHF. In DNA form, the CDR3 reads TGTGCCACCAGCAGAGATCAAGGCGGTAGGGCTCAGCCCCAGCATTTT.

V gene TRBV2 combines with J gene TRBJ2-7; TRBD1 might be the D (5 bases). Germline V CDR1 and CDR2: SNHLY, FYNNEI. V was clipped by 8 bases and J by 2 bases, with 10 bases between them. The CDR3 has 12 residues. This chain's CDR3 is CASLRQPYEQYF. Written as DNA, the CDR3 is TGTGCCAGCTTAAGACAGCCCTACGAGCAGTACTTC.

As to this clone: The same CDR3 can be traced to other DNA sequences in this sample. The V gene is TRBV30, the J gene TRBJ1-2; D not certain. There are 12 residues in the CDR3. Trimming pared 2 bases from V and 4 bases from J, leaving 8 bases between. Germline CDR1 and CDR2: GTSNPN and SVGIG (reference sequence). CDR3 sequence: CAWSRAPYGYTF. Written as DNA, the CDR3 is TGTGCCTGGAGTCGGGCGCCCTATGGCTACACCTTC. Complete variable domain (other parts from reference TRBV30 and TRBJ1-2): SQTIHQWPATLVQPVGSPLSLECTVEGTSNPNLYWYRQAAGRGLQLLFYSVGIGQISSEVPQNLSASRPQDRQFILSSKKLLLSDSGFYLCAWSRAPYGYTFGSGTRLTVV.

The chain combines TRBV7-9 with TRBJ1-4, with TRBD1 matching over 9 bases. Per the germline V gene, CDR1 is SEHNR and CDR2 is FQNEAQ (reference sequence). J lost 8 bases, V lost 3 bases, and 7 bases had no gene match. The CDR3 contains 15 residues. Written as DNA, the CDR3 is TGTGCCAGCAGCTTCCCGACAGGGGGAACGGAAAAACTGTTTTTT. Translation gives CASSFPTGGTEKLFF. Looking up the rest from reference TRBV7-9 and TRBJ1-4 gives the full variable domain: DTGVSQNPRHKITKRGQNVTFRCDPISEHNRLYWYRQTLGQGPEFLTYFQNEAQLEKSRLLSDRFSAERPKGSFSTLEIQRTEQGDSAMYLCASSFPTGGTEKLFFGSGTQLSVL.

CDR3 sequence (DNA): TGTGCCACCAGCAGAGGGACTGGCTCTGGGGCCAACGTCCTGACTTTC. Protein sequence: CATSRGTGSGANVLTF. V gene TRBV15 combines with J gene TRBJ2-6; weak D call: TRBD2 (5 bases). The CDR3 totals 16 residues. Trimming stripped 1 base from V and 0 bases from J, with 7 bases between. Germline loops: CDR1 LNHNV, CDR2 YYDKDF (reference sequence).

The chain couples TRBV18 to TRBJ2-5; 8 bases align to TRBD2. Germline lookup yields CDR1 KGHSH and CDR2 LQKENI. The CDR3 extends over 15 amino acids. The V segment lost 4 bases and the J segment 4 bases; nucleotides outside the gene matches: 8. The CDR3 protein is CASSLEAGAVETQYF. The CDR3 nucleotides are TGTGCCAGCTCACTGGAAGCGGGGGCCGTAGAGACCCAGTACTTC.

The chain recombines TRBV5-1 with TRBJ2-3; the D call may be TRBD1 or TRBD2 (6 bases each). Germline CDR1 is SGHRS and CDR2 is YFSETQ. Trimming cost V 1 base and J 2 bases, with 11 bases left between them. This CDR3 has 15 amino acids. In nucleotides, the CDR3 is TGCGCCAGCAGCTTGCGGGGGCAGCTCACAGATACGCAGTATTTT. Protein sequence: CASSLRGQLTDTQYF.

The CDR3 region has the DNA TGTGCCATCAGACAGGGGGGCTATGGCTACACCTTC. It yields the protein CAIRQGGYGYTF. V gene TRBV10-3 combines with J gene TRBJ1-2; 8 bases agree with TRBD1. CDR3 size: 12 residues. V gave up 6 bases and J gave up 4 bases; unmatched junction bases: 1. Per germline, CDR1 ENHRY and CDR2 SYGVKD.

This chain joins TRBV5-6 and TRBJ1-2, with D unclear. Trimming removed 5 bases from V and 3 bases from J, with 5 bases in between. The germline gives CDR1 SGHDT, CDR2 YYEEEE. The CDR3 sequence is 11 residues long. The CDR3 DNA reads TGTGCCAGCAGGAGGGACTATGGCTACACCTTC. This translates into CASRRDYGYTF.